These 9 T cell receptor beta chains share one sample of origin, sequenced in a study of shared clonotypes between healthy human individuals. Method: immunoSEQ multiplex PCR; TCRdb's copy keeps in-frame clones and lacks some. Altogether millions of clones are present, around 93% being singletons, with the ten largest covering approximately 1.7%. The naive CD8 population came from CD45RO-negative cells selected for CCR7, without terminally differentiated effector memory CD45RA+ cells. Source material: naive CD8+ T cells from PBMCs. These receptors were taken from a young man in good health. Some clones in this sample may be carry-over from other donors' samples.

This CDR3 reads CASSLRDTDTQYF. CDR3 nucleotide sequence: TGTGCCAGCAGCTTGAGGGACACAGATACGCAGTATTTT. J is TRBJ2-3 and V is TRBV11-2; a possible D gene is TRBD2 (5 bases). The V gene lost 3 bases and the J gene lost 2 bases, with 6 bases spanning the gap. CDR1 is SGHAT and CDR2 is FQNNGV in the germline V gene. The CDR3 spans 13 residues.

This chain connects TRBV4-3 to TRBJ1-2, with D hard to call. CDR1 and CDR2 from the germline V gene are LGHNA and YSLEER. Between the trimmed V and J ends, which lost 0 bases and 2 bases, there was a span of 13 bases. The length of the CDR3 is 16 residues. CDR3 DNA sequence: TGCGCCAGCAGCCAAGACACCTTCCCCCCAAACTATGGCTACACCTTC. Amino acid sequence: CASSQDTFPPNYGYTF.

The chain employs TRBV13 and TRBJ2-5, with D perhaps being TRBD1 or TRBD2 (5 bases each). The CDR3 totals 13 residues. V was clipped by 4 bases and J by 0 bases, with 6 bases between them. Per the germline V gene, CDR1 is PRHDT and CDR2 is FYEKMQ (reference sequence). CDR3 residues: CASSWGYQETQYF. The CDR3 region has the DNA TGTGCCAGCAGCTGGGGGTACCAAGAGACCCAGTACTTC.

The chain links TRBV19 to TRBJ2-1; TRBD1 agrees at 9 bases. The germline CDR1 and CDR2 sequences are LNHDA and SQIVND (reference sequence). The CDR3 spans 13 residues. Losses at the gene ends were 5 bases for V and 7 bases for J; bases not matched to a gene: 3. In DNA form, the CDR3 reads TGTGCCAGTAGTTGGACAGGGGTGAATGAGCAGTTCTTC. It yields the protein CASSWTGVNEQFF.

The chain uses TRBV6-1 and TRBJ2-1; 9 bases are shared with TRBD1. After removal of 3 bases from V and 3 bases from J, the junction contained 6 bases not matched to a gene. Germline CDR1 and CDR2: MNHNS and SASEGT. The CDR3 spans 16 residues. CDR3 region: CASSEGDRVYYNEQFF. In nucleotides, the CDR3 is TGTGCCAGCAGTGAGGGGGACAGGGTTTACTACAATGAGCAGTTCTTC.

The V and J genes are TRBV27 and TRBJ2-3; 14 bases are shared with TRBD2. The V and J ends lost 2 bases and 4 bases, in that order; junction bases with no gene match: 8. The CDR3 runs to 18 residues. The germline CDR1 and CDR2 sequences are MNHEY and SMNVEV (reference sequence). The CDR3 nucleotides are TGTGCCAGCAGTTTACCGGGACTAGCGGGAGTGGGCGCAGATACGCAGTATTTT. It yields the protein CASSLPGLAGVGADTQYF.

The J gene is TRBJ2-3, the V gene TRBV6-6; D not resolved. Germline V gene sequence: CDR1 MNHNY, CDR2 SVGAGI (reference sequence). This CDR3 has 12 residues. Trimming stripped 7 bases from V and 2 bases from J, with 7 bases between. CDR3 bases: TGTGCCAGCATCGGCCCCACAGATACGCAGTATTTT. It specifies CASIGPTDTQYF.

The gene calls are TRBV2 and TRBJ2-7; D may match TRBD1 or TRBD2 (5 bases each). Germline V lookup: CDR1 SNHLY, CDR2 FYNNEI. CDR3 length equals 14 residues. Trimming left V 0 bases short and J 0 bases short, with 6 bases between. The CDR3 here is CASSEAGTSYEQYF. The CDR3 DNA follows: TGTGCCAGCAGTGAAGCAGGGACCTCCTACGAGCAGTACTTC.

The table lists this clone with a few counts. The chain couples TRBV18 to TRBJ2-2; D gene unclear. Trimming removed 5 bases at V and 4 bases at J, with 8 bases between. The CDR3 runs 13 residues. The germline V gene encodes CDR1 KGHSH and CDR2 LQKENI. The CDR3 here is CASSTGPTGELFF. DNA of the CDR3: TGTGCCAGCTCAACGGGCCCCACCGGGGAGCTGTTTTTT.